The T cell receptor (beta chain) under discussion was sequenced for a study of CD8+ T cells in alopecia areata. Trimming took 3 bases from V and 2 from J, leaving 14 bases between them. This CDR3 has 15 amino acids. CDR1 and CDR2 from the germline V gene are MNHEY and SMNVEV (reference sequence). RNA, once extracted, was reverse transcribed into cDNA for use as the sequencing template. Using immunoSEQ multiplex PCR, the repertoire was profiled, and TCRdb retains in-frame clones only, with some absent. This table holds 150,000 or so clones, about 87% found once. This clonotype was obtained from a human donor with alopecia areata. Source: CD8+ T cells sorted from blood, taken at week 0. The rearrangement joins TRBV27 to TRBJ2-7; D not certain. The CDR3 coding sequence is TGTGCCAGCAGTTTTATTTCCCAGAGTCCCTACGAGCAGTACTTC. Translating it yields CASSFISQSPYEQYF.